A selection of T cell receptor beta chains follows, all from one sample in a study of cytomegalovirus exposure and HLA in healthy donors. Clones were read by immunoSEQ multiplex PCR, and TCRdb kept only the in-frame ones, dropping some. The sample includes about 230,000 clones, more than 85% of them seen just once. Sequenced input: PBMCs. These receptors all stem from a young woman in good health and CMV-seronegative. Both conserved end residues are part of each CDR3. Clone size is shown for a subset of rows, as once, few, many or a class of expanded clone.

cdr3_aa: CASSGLVASSYNEQFF
cdr3_length: 16
clone_size: -
v_call: TRBV7-9

cdr3_aa: CASRGHLLSEAFF
cdr3_length: 13
clone_size: once
v_call: TRBV6-1

cdr3_aa: CASSPTVWTGGNEKLFF
cdr3_length: 17
clone_size: -
v_call: TRBV11-2

cdr3_aa: CASSGQMNTEAFF
cdr3_length: 13
clone_size: -
v_call: TRBV2

cdr3_aa: CASSPRQAATGNTIYF
cdr3_length: 16
clone_size: -
v_call: TRBV19

cdr3_aa: CASTFNQPQHF
cdr3_length: 11
clone_size: -
v_call: TRBV10-1

cdr3_aa: CASSVVGGINTGELFF
cdr3_length: 16
clone_size: -
v_call: TRBV9

cdr3_aa: CASRSDRGITEAFF
cdr3_length: 14
clone_size: -
v_call: TRBV6-6

cdr3_aa: CASSQELGGTRPAFF
cdr3_length: 15
clone_size: -
v_call: TRBV4-1

cdr3_aa: CASSVNILNYGYTF
cdr3_length: 14
clone_size: -
v_call: TRBV6-1

cdr3_aa: CASSPGRGGETQYF
cdr3_length: 14
clone_size: -
v_call: TRBV7-3

cdr3_aa: CASSLERNRATEAFF
cdr3_length: 15
clone_size: once
v_call: TRBV7-6

cdr3_aa: CASSPTTGGRGEQFF
cdr3_length: 15
clone_size: -
v_call: TRBV18

cdr3_aa: CASWLKWGGSGYTF
cdr3_length: 14
clone_size: -
v_call: TRBV5-8

cdr3_aa: CASSLVPGIQETQYF
cdr3_length: 15
clone_size: -
v_call: TRBV11-2

cdr3_aa: CASSLVMGGTRRAFF
cdr3_length: 15
clone_size: -
v_call: TRBV11-2

cdr3_aa: CASSLGRGSYEQYF
cdr3_length: 14
clone_size: few
v_call: TRBV7-6

cdr3_aa: CASSIDARENTEAFF
cdr3_length: 15
clone_size: few
v_call: TRBV19

cdr3_aa: CASSRLRTSGDEKLFF
cdr3_length: 16
clone_size: -
v_call: TRBV27

cdr3_aa: CASSRTGGGGNTIYF
cdr3_length: 15
clone_size: -
v_call: TRBV6-5

cdr3_aa: CASSTGGARNTEAFF
cdr3_length: 15
clone_size: -
v_call: TRBV6-5

cdr3_aa: CASSPEGGNYGYTF
cdr3_length: 14
clone_size: -
v_call: TRBV7-2

cdr3_aa: CASSLETSGFGLNIQYF
cdr3_length: 17
clone_size: -
v_call: TRBV5-5

cdr3_aa: CASSPLSATEVNGYTF
cdr3_length: 16
clone_size: -
v_call: TRBV18

cdr3_aa: CASSHRGGTGKGTGELFF
cdr3_length: 18
clone_size: -
v_call: TRBV7-3

cdr3_aa: CASSMRGQAEEAFF
cdr3_length: 14
clone_size: -
v_call: TRBV19

cdr3_aa: CASSTTGSSEKLFF
cdr3_length: 14
clone_size: -
v_call: TRBV5-1

cdr3_aa: CASRWTGDQPQHF
cdr3_length: 13
clone_size: -
v_call: TRBV6-6

cdr3_aa: CASSVRTGGVGYTEAFF
cdr3_length: 17
clone_size: -
v_call: TRBV19

cdr3_aa: CASSAGTTFLGYTF
cdr3_length: 14
clone_size: -
v_call: TRBV18

cdr3_aa: CASSHEARSGNEQFF
cdr3_length: 15
clone_size: once
v_call: TRBV6-6

cdr3_aa: CASSPDSHQGYTF
cdr3_length: 13
clone_size: once
v_call: TRBV18

cdr3_aa: CASSSGGHNEQFF
cdr3_length: 13
clone_size: -
v_call: TRBV6-1

cdr3_aa: CASSGGGYGYTF
cdr3_length: 12
clone_size: -
v_call: TRBV6-5

cdr3_aa: CASSPRTGLNTGELFF
cdr3_length: 16
clone_size: -
v_call: TRBV11-2

cdr3_aa: CASSQQGVPNYGYTF
cdr3_length: 15
clone_size: -
v_call: TRBV14

cdr3_aa: CASSPLRGNTEAFF
cdr3_length: 14
clone_size: -
v_call: TRBV18

cdr3_aa: CASSQDGTRKNTGELFF
cdr3_length: 17
clone_size: -
v_call: TRBV4-2